The T cell receptor beta chain under discussion was sequenced for a study of blood T cells in healthy people across ages. This clonotype has just a few counts. Antigen specificity is unknown. Notes on the study in general: While age rose, TCR beta diversity per million T cells dropped in a roughly linear way. It was not possible, with unsorted PBMCs, to conclusively compare naive and antigen-experienced cells.

The authors ran a second PCR of roughly 6 to 11 cycles using a sample-barcoded 5' primer and a J-beta primer mix. One entry per CDR3 protein results from TCRdb running MiXCR on the 5' RACE reads. This table holds about 1 million distinct CDR3 sequences, 35% to 50% found once. Those donating, healthy Caucasian individuals from Russia, were aged about 6 to 90. Extracted total RNA amounted to at least 5.5 micrograms for each sample. CDR3 length: 13 residues. V shed 3 bases and J shed 6 bases, with 11 bases lying between them. Germline values: CDR1 KGHSH, CDR2 LQKENI. V and J are TRBV18 and TRBJ1-2; tentatively, D is TRBD1 (5 bases). The sample taken for sequencing was blood. The source of this sequence is an older woman in good health. This CDR3 reads CASSPWGRDGYTF. CDR3 nucleotides: TGTGCCAGCTCACCCTGGGGGAGGGATGGCTACACCTTC.